The entry below gives a single T cell receptor (beta chain) sequence along with its context. The antigen is unknown. V shed 3 bases and J shed 0 bases, with 6 bases lying between them. Germline-derived CDR1 and CDR2 are LGHNT and FRNRAP. There are 13 residues in the CDR3. These data originate in a study of shared clonotypes between healthy human individuals. Overall study findings and caveats: The generation probabilities recorded for non-shared clonotypes fell below those of clonotypes shared by all four donors. Naive CD4 clonotype sharing across four donors was around 5.5%. Represented diversity, genetic and exposure-history alike, was limited by few donors.

CD45RO-negative CD8 cells positively selected for CCR7 made up the naive population, which excluded terminally differentiated effector memory CD45RA+ cells. Sequencing was performed with immunoSEQ multiplex PCR; in TCRdb, only in-frame clones are kept and a portion is missing. The table lists hundreds of thousands of clones, about 95% of them singletons. The source is a woman under 40 in good health. What was sequenced was naive CD8+ T cells sorted from blood. The rearrangement links TRBV12-5 to TRBJ2-7; D possibly corresponds to TRBD2 (5 bases). The DNA of the CDR3 is TGTGCTAGTGGTTTAGACTACTCCTACGAGCAGTACTTC. This translates into CASGLDYSYEQYF.